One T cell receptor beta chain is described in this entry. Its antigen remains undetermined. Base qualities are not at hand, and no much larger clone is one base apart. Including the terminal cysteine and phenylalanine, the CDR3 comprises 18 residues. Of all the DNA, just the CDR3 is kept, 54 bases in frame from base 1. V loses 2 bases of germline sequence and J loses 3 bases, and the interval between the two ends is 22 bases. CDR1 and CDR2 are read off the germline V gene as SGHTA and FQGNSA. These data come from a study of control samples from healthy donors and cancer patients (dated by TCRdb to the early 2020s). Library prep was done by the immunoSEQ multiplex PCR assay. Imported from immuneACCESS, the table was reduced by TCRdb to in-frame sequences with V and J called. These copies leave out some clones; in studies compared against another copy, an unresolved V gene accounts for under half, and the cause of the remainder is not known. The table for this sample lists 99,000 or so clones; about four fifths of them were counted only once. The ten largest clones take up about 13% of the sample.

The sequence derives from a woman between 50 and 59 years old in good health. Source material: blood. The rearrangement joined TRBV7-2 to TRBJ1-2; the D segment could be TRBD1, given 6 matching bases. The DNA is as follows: TGTGCCAGCAGCTTATTCGTCCTACAGGGAAGAGGCTACTATGGCTACACCTTC. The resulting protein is CASSLFVLQGRGYYGYTF.